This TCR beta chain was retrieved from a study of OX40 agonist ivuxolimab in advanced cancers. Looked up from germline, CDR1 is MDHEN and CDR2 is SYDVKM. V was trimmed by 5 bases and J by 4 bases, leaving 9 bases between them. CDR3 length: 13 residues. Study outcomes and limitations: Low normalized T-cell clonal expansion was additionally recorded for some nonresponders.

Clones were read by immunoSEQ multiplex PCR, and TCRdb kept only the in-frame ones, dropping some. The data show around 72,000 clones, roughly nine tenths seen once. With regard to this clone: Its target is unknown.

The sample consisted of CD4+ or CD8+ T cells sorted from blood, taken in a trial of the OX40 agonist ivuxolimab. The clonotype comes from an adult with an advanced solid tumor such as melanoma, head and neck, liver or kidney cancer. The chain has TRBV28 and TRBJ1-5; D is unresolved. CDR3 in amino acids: CASSGRGNQPQHF. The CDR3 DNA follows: TGTGCCAGCAGTGGGCGGGGAAATCAGCCCCAGCATTTT.